This TCR beta chain stems from a study of radiotherapy plus CTLA-4 blockade in lung cancer. On the study more broadly: Disease control was achieved by approximately 32% of patients, and objective responses by 18%. Whole-study results and caveats: Interferon-beta, together with early blood T cell clone dynamics, reportedly best predicted response.

Patients with chemo-refractory metastatic non-small-cell lung cancer received focal radiation plus CTLA-4 blockade with ipilimumab. Sequencing used immunoSEQ multiplex PCR; TCRdb keeps in-frame clones, though not all of them. The sample includes 45,000 to 75,000 clones, around 80% of them seen just once. A word on this clone: Its antigen is not known.

This receptor was identified in a human donor with non-small cell lung cancer who had a partial response to radiotherapy plus ipilimumab. The material sequenced was peripheral blood, taken from a patient treated with radiotherapy plus ipilimumab.

This CDR3 is CASSLVPGQGYNEQFF. The DNA of the CDR3 is TGTGCCAGCAGCTTAGTCCCGGGACAGGGCTACAATGAGCAGTTCTTC. The V call is TRBV7-2, the J call TRBJ2-1; 9 bases agree with TRBD1. The V and J ends lost 1 base and 3 bases, in that order; junction bases with no gene match: 4. This CDR3 spans 16 amino acids. Per germline, CDR1 SGHTA and CDR2 FQGNSA.